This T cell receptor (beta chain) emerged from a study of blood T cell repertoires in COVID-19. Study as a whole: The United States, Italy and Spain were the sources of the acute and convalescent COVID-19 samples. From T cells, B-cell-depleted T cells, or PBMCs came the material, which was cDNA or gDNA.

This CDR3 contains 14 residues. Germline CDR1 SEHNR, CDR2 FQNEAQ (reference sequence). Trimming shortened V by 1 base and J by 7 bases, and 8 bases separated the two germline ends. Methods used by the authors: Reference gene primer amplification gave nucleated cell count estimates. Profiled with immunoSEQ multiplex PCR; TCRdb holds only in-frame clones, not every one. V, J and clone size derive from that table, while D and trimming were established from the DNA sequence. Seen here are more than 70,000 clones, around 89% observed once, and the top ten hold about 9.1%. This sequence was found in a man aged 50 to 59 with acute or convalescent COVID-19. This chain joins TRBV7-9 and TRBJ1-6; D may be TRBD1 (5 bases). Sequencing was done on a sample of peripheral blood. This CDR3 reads CASSLEGINSPLHF. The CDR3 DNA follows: TGTGCCAGCAGCTTAGAGGGGATCAATTCACCCCTCCACTTT. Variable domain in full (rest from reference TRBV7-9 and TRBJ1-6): DTGVSQNPRHKITKRGQNVTFRCDPISEHNRLYWYRQTLGQGPEFLTYFQNEAQLEKSRLLSDRFSAERPKGSFSTLEIQRTEQGDSAMYLCASSLEGINSPLHFGNGTRLTVT.